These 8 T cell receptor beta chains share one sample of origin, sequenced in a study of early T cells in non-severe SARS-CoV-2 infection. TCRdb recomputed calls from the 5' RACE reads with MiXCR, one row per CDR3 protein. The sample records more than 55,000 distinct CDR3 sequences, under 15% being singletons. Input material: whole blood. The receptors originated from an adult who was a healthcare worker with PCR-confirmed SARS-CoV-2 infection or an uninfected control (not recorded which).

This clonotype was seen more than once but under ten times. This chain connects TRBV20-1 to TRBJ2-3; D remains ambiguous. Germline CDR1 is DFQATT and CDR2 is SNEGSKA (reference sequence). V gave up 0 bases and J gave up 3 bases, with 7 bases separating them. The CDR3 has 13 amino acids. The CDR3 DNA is TGCAGTGCTAGAGAGCCCTTAACAGATACGCAGTATTTT. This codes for CSAREPLTDTQYF.

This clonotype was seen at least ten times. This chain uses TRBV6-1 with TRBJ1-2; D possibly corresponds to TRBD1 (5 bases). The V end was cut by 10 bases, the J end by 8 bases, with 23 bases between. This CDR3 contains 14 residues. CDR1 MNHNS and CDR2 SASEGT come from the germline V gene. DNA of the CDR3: TGTGCCACGAAATCGACGGATTGGGGGTGGGGCTACACCTTC. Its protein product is CATKSTDWGWGYTF.

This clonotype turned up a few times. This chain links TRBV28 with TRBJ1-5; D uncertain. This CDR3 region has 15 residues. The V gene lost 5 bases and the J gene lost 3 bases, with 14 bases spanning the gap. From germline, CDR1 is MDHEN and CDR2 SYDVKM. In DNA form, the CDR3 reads TGTGCCAGCAGTCGGTCAGGACCTTCCAATCAGCCCCAGCATTTT. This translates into CASSRSGPSNQPQHF.

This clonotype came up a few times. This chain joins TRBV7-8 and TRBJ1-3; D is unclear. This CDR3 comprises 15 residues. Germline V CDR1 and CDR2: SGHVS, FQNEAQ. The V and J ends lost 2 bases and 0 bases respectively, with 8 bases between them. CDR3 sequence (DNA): TGTGCCAGCAGCTTAATGGCAGTCTCTGGAAACACCATATATTTT. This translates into CASSLMAVSGNTIYF.

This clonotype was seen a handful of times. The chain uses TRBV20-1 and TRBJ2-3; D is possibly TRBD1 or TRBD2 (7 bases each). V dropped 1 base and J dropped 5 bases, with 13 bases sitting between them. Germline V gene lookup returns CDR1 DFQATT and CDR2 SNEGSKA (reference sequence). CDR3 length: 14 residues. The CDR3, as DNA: TGCAGTGCTAGAGTGGGAGGGGGCGTAGATACGCAGTATTTT. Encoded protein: CSARVGGGVDTQYF.

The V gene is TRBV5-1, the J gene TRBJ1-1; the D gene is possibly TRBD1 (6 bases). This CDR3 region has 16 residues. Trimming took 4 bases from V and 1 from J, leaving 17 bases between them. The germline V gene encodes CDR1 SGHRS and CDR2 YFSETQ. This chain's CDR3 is CASSAGLLGANTEAFF. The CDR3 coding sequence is TGCGCCAGCAGCGCCGGACTCCTGGGGGCGAACACTGAAGCTTTCTTT.

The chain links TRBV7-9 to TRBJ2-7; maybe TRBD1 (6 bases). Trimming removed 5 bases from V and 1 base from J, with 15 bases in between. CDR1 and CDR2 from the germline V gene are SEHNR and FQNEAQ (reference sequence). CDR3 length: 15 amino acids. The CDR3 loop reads CASSPWDTPSYEQYF. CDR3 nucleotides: TGTGCCAGCAGCCCCTGGGACACGCCGTCCTACGAGCAGTACTTC.

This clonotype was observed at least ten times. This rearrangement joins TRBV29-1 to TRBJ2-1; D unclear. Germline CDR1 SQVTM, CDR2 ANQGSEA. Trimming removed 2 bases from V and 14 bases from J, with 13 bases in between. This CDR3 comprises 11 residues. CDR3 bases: TGCAGCGTTGAATCCCAGGCCAGCAAGTTCTTC. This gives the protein CSVESQASKFF.